This TCR beta chain was retrieved from a study of TIL therapy for anti-PD-1-resistant metastatic lung cancer. Study details: Most patients had lung adenocarcinoma. Study-level findings and limits: Patients were highly selected, enriched for treatment-naive, never-smoker and oncogene-addicted cases.

This clone was seen a few times. Its antigen is unknown. Germline assignment: CDR1 KGHSH and CDR2 LQKENI. CDR3 size: 15 residues. V lost 3 bases and J lost 2; bases outside the gene matches: 4. This was the immunoSEQ v3 assay. Sequenced by immunoSEQ multiplex PCR; TCRdb stores in-frame clones only, minus some. The sample lists approximately 92,000 clones, around 71% occurring once. Time point of the sample: pre-treatment sample, taken before nivolumab and TIL therapy. Tumor tissue came from excised metastases, mostly pleural nodules or supraclavicular lymph nodes. Tumor harvest preceded PD-1/PD-L1 blockade, followed by nivolumab treatment. Enrollment ran from 2017 to early 2020.

V is TRBV18 and J is TRBJ1-3; 7 bases are a match to TRBD1. The sequence came from a person aged 25-85 years with non-small cell lung cancer. Sequences were derived from tumor tissue, sampled at baseline. CDR3 coding DNA: TGTGCCAGCTCACCGGGACAGACGACTGGAAACACCATATATTTT. This codes for CASSPGQTTGNTIYF. Full variable domain (rest looked up from reference TRBV18 and TRBJ1-3): NAGVMQNPRHLVRRRGQEARLRCSPMKGHSHVYWYRQLPEEGLKFMVYLQKENIIDESGMPKERFSAEFPKEGPSILRIQQVVRGDSAAYFCASSPGQTTGNTIYFGEGSWLTVV.